Below are 19 T cell receptor beta chains sequenced from a single sample in a study of control samples from healthy donors and cancer patients. TCRdb keeps only in-frame clones here, not all; method: immunoSEQ multiplex PCR. The table records 150,000 or so clones, around nine tenths of them present only once. What was sequenced was blood. These TCRs come from a woman younger than 45 in good health.

This chain links TRBV28 with TRBJ2-3; the match to TRBD2 covers 9 bases. V was clipped by 4 bases and J by 5 bases; unmatched bases: 4. The CDR3 is made up of 14 amino acids. Germline CDR1 MDHEN, CDR2 SYDVKM. CDR3 sequence reads: CASSSLAGEDTQYF. The CDR3 bases are TGTGCCAGCAGTTCCTTAGCGGGAGAAGATACGCAGTATTTT.

The J gene is TRBJ1-1, the V gene TRBV5-4, with a possible D match to TRBD1 (5 bases). V dropped 4 bases and J dropped 5 bases, with 12 bases sitting between them. Looked up from germline, CDR1 is SGHNT and CDR2 is YYREEE (reference sequence). The CDR3 has 13 amino acids. CDR3 nucleotide sequence: TGTGCCAGCAGCCGAAGCAGGGTTACTGAAGCTTTCTTT. It encodes CASSRSRVTEAFF.

The J gene is TRBJ2-3, the V gene TRBV24-1; D tentatively reads TRBD1 or TRBD2 (6 bases each). The CDR3 sequence is 13 residues long. Germline CDR1 and CDR2: KGHDR and SFDVKD. The V end lost 8 bases, the J end lost 1 base, and 9 bases lay between the germline ends. CDR3 nucleotides: TGTGCCACCAATAGGGGGGGCACAGATACGCAGTATTTT. Amino acid sequence: CATNRGGTDTQYF.

In its sample, this clone was seen a few times. The chain uses TRBV10-2 and TRBJ2-1; possible D gene TRBD1, 6 bases. The CDR3 sequence is 15 residues long. In germline, CDR1 is WSHSY, CDR2 SAAADI. Trimming stripped 5 bases from V and 0 bases from J, with 11 bases between. This CDR3 is CASSTQGSSYNEQFF. The DNA for the CDR3 is TGCGCCAGCAGTACCCAGGGGAGCTCCTACAATGAGCAGTTCTTC.

The chain carries TRBV11-2 and TRBJ2-7; D may be TRBD2 (5 bases). Trimming left V 5 bases short and J 0 bases short, with 11 bases between. This CDR3 has 14 amino acids. Germline V gene data show CDR1 as SGHAT and CDR2 as FQNNGV. The CDR3 here is CASSPPGSSYEQYV. CDR3 DNA: TGTGCCAGCAGCCCCCCGGGGAGCTCCTACGAGCAGTACGTC.

V is TRBV11-2 and J is TRBJ2-7, with D perhaps assigned TRBD1 or TRBD2 (5 bases each). V was trimmed by 4 bases and J by 3 bases, leaving 13 bases between them. The CDR3 is made up of 14 amino acids. From germline, CDR1 is SGHAT and CDR2 FQNNGV. CDR3 nucleotide sequence: TGTGCCAGCAGCTCAGCCGGGACGGACTACGAGCAGTACTTC. It encodes CASSSAGTDYEQYF.

V is TRBV5-1 and J is TRBJ2-5, with 10 bases that match TRBD1. The CDR3 is 13 residues long. The V and J ends lost 3 bases and 4 bases, in that order; junction bases with no gene match: 0. CDR1 is SGHRS and CDR2 is YFSETQ in the germline V gene. CDR3 coding DNA: TGCGCCAGCAGCTGGACAGGGGGAGAGACCCAGTACTTC. Residues: CASSWTGGETQYF.

The V call is TRBV6-6, the J call TRBJ2-1, with TRBD2 matching 12 bases. CDR3 length: 16 amino acids. After removal of 5 bases from V and 4 bases from J, the junction contained 6 bases not matched to a gene. Germline CDR1 reads MNHNY; CDR2 reads SVGAGI (reference sequence). CDR3: CASSRGTSGSYNEQFF. CDR3 in DNA: TGTGCCAGCAGTCGCGGGACTAGCGGGTCTTACAATGAGCAGTTCTTC.

This clone was picked up one time. This chain connects TRBV2 to TRBJ2-5; the D gene is possibly TRBD1 (5 bases). Germline V gene data show CDR1 as SNHLY and CDR2 as FYNNEI. The CDR3 has 17 residues. With 7 bases removed from V and 3 bases from J, the gap between germline ends came to 24 bases. CDR3 region: CASKGELNRSRKETQYF. As DNA, the CDR3 is TGTGCCAGCAAAGGGGAACTGAACAGGAGCCGCAAAGAGACCCAGTACTTC.

This clone has only one observation. V usage is TRBV10-3 and J usage is TRBJ1-1; TRBD1 matches at 7 bases. This CDR3 comprises 14 residues. Germline V gene sequence: CDR1 ENHRY, CDR2 SYGVKD. Trimming removed 6 bases from V and 4 bases from J; junction bases left unmatched: 8. In DNA form, the CDR3 reads TGTGCCATCAGCCCCTCAGGGGGAGGCACTGAAGCTTTCTTT. It is translated as CAISPSGGGTEAFF.

The V call is TRBV30, the J call TRBJ1-5; TRBD1 aligns across 7 bases. V dropped 5 bases and J dropped 1; count of bases not matched to a gene: 2. The CDR3 is made up of 13 amino acids. Germline CDR1 and CDR2: GTSNPN and SVGIG (reference sequence). CDR3 bases: TGTGCCTGGGCAGGGGGGAGCAATCAGCCCCAGCATTTT. Protein: CAWAGGSNQPQHF.

The chain is built from TRBV18 and TRBJ1-1, with a possible D match to TRBD1 (5 bases). This CDR3 contains 12 residues. V dropped 3 bases and J dropped 6 bases, with 8 bases sitting between them. Germline V gene sequence: CDR1 KGHSH, CDR2 LQKENI. In DNA, the CDR3 is TGTGCCAGCTCACCGCCAGGGTCTGAAGCTTTCTTT. Translated: CASSPPGSEAFF.

This sequence joins TRBV19 and TRBJ2-7; unclear D gene. V gave up 1 base and J gave up 7 bases, with 11 bases separating them. This CDR3 has 13 residues. CDR1 and CDR2 from the germline V gene are LNHDA and SQIVND (reference sequence). CDR3 residues: CASSIGNAIEQYF. The CDR3 DNA is TGTGCCAGTAGTATAGGGAACGCCATTGAGCAGTACTTC.

The chain joins TRBV10-2 to TRBJ1-6, with no clear D. Trimming left V 4 bases short and J 6 bases short, with 4 bases between. CDR3 length: 12 amino acids. CDR1 is WSHSY and CDR2 is SAAADI in the germline V gene. The CDR3 reads CASSATNSPLHF. The CDR3 DNA reads TGCGCCAGCAGTGCGACTAATTCACCCCTCCACTTT.

Regarding this clone: A read error may account for a junction end that differs from germline. CDR3 DNA: TGTGCTAGCAGCTTGGGTCCGACAGTACAAGAGACCCAGTACTTC. Its translation: CASSLGPTVQETQYF. The chain joins TRBV7-7 to TRBJ2-5; D may be TRBD1 (5 bases). Germline assignment: CDR1 SSHAT and CDR2 FNYEAQ (reference sequence). The CDR3 is made up of 15 amino acids.

The rearrangement uses TRBV5-4 and TRBJ1-1; TRBD1 might be the D (6 bases). V dropped 3 bases and J dropped 4 bases, with 16 bases sitting between them. CDR1 and CDR2 (germline): SGHNT, YYREEE (reference sequence). The CDR3 is made up of 15 amino acids. The CDR3 loop reads CASSSRGLGGTEAFF. CDR3 DNA sequence: TGTGCCAGCAGCTCGAGGGGCCTAGGGGGCACTGAAGCTTTCTTT.

This chain links TRBV30 with TRBJ2-3; 10 bases map to TRBD1. There are 14 residues in the CDR3. The J segment lost 6 bases and the V segment lost 2 bases, leaving 5 bases of the junction unmatched. The germline CDR1 and CDR2 sequences are GTSNPN and SVGIG (reference sequence). The CDR3 region is CAWSPGQGEDTQYF. CDR3 nucleotides: TGTGCCTGGAGTCCAGGACAGGGGGAGGATACGCAGTATTTT.

The chain combines TRBV6-1 with TRBJ2-7; TRBD2 matches 9 bases. Germline-derived CDR1 and CDR2 are MNHNS and SASEGT. The length of the CDR3 is 16 residues. The J segment lost 4 bases and the V segment lost 3 bases, leaving 10 bases of the junction unmatched. Here the CDR3 DNA reads TGTGCCAGCAGTGATTTGGGCGGGAGGGCCGGTTACGAGCAGTACTTC. This encodes CASSDLGGRAGYEQYF.

The chain carries TRBV13 and TRBJ2-5; 9 bases map to TRBD2. This CDR3 region has 15 residues. With V trimmed by 5 bases and J by 3 bases, 7 bases remained unmatched. The germline CDR1 and CDR2 sequences are PRHDT and FYEKMQ (reference sequence). This CDR3 reads CASSPAGGLEETQYF. CDR3 nucleotide sequence: TGTGCCAGCAGCCCAGCGGGGGGTCTTGAAGAGACCCAGTACTTC.